This entry lists 19 T cell receptor beta chains sequenced from one sample in a study of cytomegalovirus exposure and HLA in healthy donors. PCR primers comprised 60 Vbeta and 13 Jbeta primers. Sequencing was performed with immunoSEQ multiplex PCR; in TCRdb, only in-frame clones are kept and a portion is missing. The sample consists of over 100,000 clones, around three quarters of them appearing once. The sample taken for sequencing was PBMCs. These receptors all stem from a man aged 25-40 years in good health and CMV-seronegative.

The chain couples TRBV7-8 to TRBJ1-6; possibly TRBD1 for D (6 bases). CDR1 and CDR2 (germline): SGHVS, FQNEAQ. V dropped 3 bases and J dropped 10 bases, with 13 bases sitting between them. The CDR3 consists of 14 residues. The DNA for the CDR3 is TGTGCCAGCAGCTTGATGGACAGAAGGTCACCCCTCCACTTT. Protein sequence: CASSLMDRRSPLHF. Using reference TRBV7-8 and TRBJ1-6 for the parts outside the CDR3, the full variable domain is GAGVSQSPRYKVAKRGQDVALRCDPISGHVSLFWYQQALGQGPEFLTYFQNEAQLDKSGLPSDRFFAERPEGSVSTLKIQRTQQEDSAVYLCASSLMDRRSPLHFGNGTRLTVT.

CDR3 bases: TGTGCCAGCACCGACAGCAGCTCTGGAAACACCATATATTTT. This encodes CASTDSSSGNTIYF. The chain uses TRBV6-6 and TRBJ1-3; D perhaps matches TRBD1 (5 bases). The germline V gene encodes CDR1 MNHNY and CDR2 SVGAGI (reference sequence). This CDR3 is 14 amino acids long. V dropped 7 bases and J dropped 0 bases, with 10 bases sitting between them.

J is TRBJ1-2 and V is TRBV28, with 8 bases identical to TRBD1. Trimming removed 4 bases from V and 4 bases from J; junction bases left unmatched: 8. This CDR3 contains 15 residues. Germline values: CDR1 MDHEN, CDR2 SYDVKM. Here the CDR3 reads CASSYRQGRTYGYTF. Here the CDR3 DNA reads TGTGCCAGCAGTTACCGACAGGGGAGGACCTATGGCTACACCTTC.

The chain is built from TRBV7-6 and TRBJ2-1; 9 bases agree with TRBD1. Germline CDR1 and CDR2: SGHVS and FNYEAQ. V dropped 4 bases and J dropped 4; count of bases not matched to a gene: 8. The CDR3 runs to 16 residues. The CDR3, as DNA: TGTGCCAGCAGCTACCGCGGACAGGGGATATACAATGAGCAGTTCTTC. Protein sequence: CASSYRGQGIYNEQFF.

The rearrangement links TRBV7-9 to TRBJ2-2; D is uncertain. This CDR3 contains 11 residues. The ends were cut back, 3 bases at V and 7 bases at J, with 3 bases in the middle. Germline CDR1 and CDR2: SEHNR and FQNEAQ (reference sequence). The CDR3 nucleotides are TGTGCCAGCAGCTTCCTCGGGGAGCTGTTTTTT. It codes for CASSFLGELFF.

This clone appeared once. The rearrangement uses TRBV4-3 and TRBJ2-5; D may be TRBD2 (5 bases). Germline loops: CDR1 LGHNA, CDR2 YSLEER. CDR3 length: 15 residues. Trimming shortened V by 0 bases and J by 4 bases, and 12 bases separated the two germline ends. In nucleotides, the CDR3 is TGCGCCAGCAGCCAAGATCGGGGAGTCGGAGAGACCCAGTACTTC. It specifies CASSQDRGVGETQYF.

CDR3: CASSDGQGTYGYTF. DNA for the CDR3: TGCGCCAGCAGTGATGGACAGGGAACCTATGGCTACACCTTC. The rearrangement joins TRBV10-1 to TRBJ1-2, with TRBD1 matching over 8 bases. This CDR3 contains 14 residues. Germline V lookup: CDR1 WNHNN, CDR2 SYGVQD (reference sequence). Germline trimming cut 3 bases from V and 4 bases from J; bases unmatched to any gene: 4.

The chain combines TRBV6-5 with TRBJ1-1; 9 positions match TRBD1. The J segment lost 4 bases and the V segment lost 6 bases, leaving 6 bases of the junction unmatched. CDR3 length: 14 residues. CDR1 and CDR2 from the germline V gene are MNHEY and SVGAGI. In DNA form, the CDR3 reads TGTGCCAGCAGCTATACAGGGGGCTCCACTGAAGCTTTCTTT. It specifies CASSYTGGSTEAFF.

This chain uses TRBV6-5 with TRBJ2-7; 10 bases are a match to TRBD1. Germline loops: CDR1 MNHEY, CDR2 SVGAGI. This CDR3 is 15 amino acids long. The ends lost 6 bases at V and 3 bases at J; junction bases unmatched: 8. For the CDR3, the DNA is TGTGCCAGCAGCCCTGACAGGGGGCGAAACTACGAGCAGTACTTC. Protein: CASSPDRGRNYEQYF.

The gene calls are TRBV19 and TRBJ2-1; tentative D call: TRBD2 (5 bases). Germline loops: CDR1 LNHDA, CDR2 SQIVND (reference sequence). The CDR3 is 14 amino acids. V lost 10 bases to trimming and J lost 7 bases, with 20 bases between them. The DNA of the CDR3 is TGTGCCACCTTGGGGTTCGGGGTGGGGAATGAGCAGTTCTTC. Translated: CATLGFGVGNEQFF.

This clone was seen once. The chain has TRBV5-1 and TRBJ2-5; TRBD2 agrees at 9 bases. The CDR3 consists of 16 residues. J lost 5 bases, V lost 1 base, and 9 bases had no gene match. Germline CDR1 SGHRS, CDR2 YFSETQ. The DNA of the CDR3 is TGCGCCAGCAGCTTGAATGCGCTAGCGGGGAGTGAGACCCAGTACTTC. Its translation is CASSLNALAGSETQYF.

Comment on this clone: At one end, the junction sequence differs from germline, possibly due to a read error. The genes are TRBV6-1 and TRBJ2-2; D is unresolved. From germline, CDR1 is MNHNS and CDR2 SASEGT. CDR3 length: 15 residues. In nucleotides, the CDR3 is TGTGCCAGCATCATTGGGCCGATGAACGCCGGGGAGCTGTTTTTT. Amino acids: CASIIGPMNAGELFF.

The V call is TRBV6-6, the J call TRBJ1-1; TRBD1 aligns across 10 bases. This CDR3 has 13 residues. CDR1 and CDR2 (germline): MNHNY, SVGAGI (reference sequence). V shed 2 bases and J 6 bases; nucleotides not matched to a gene: 0. The CDR3 nucleotides read TGTGCCAGCAGTTACGGACAGGGGGCTGAAGCTTTCTTT. It codes for CASSYGQGAEAFF.

The chain combines TRBV5-6 with TRBJ2-7; no firm D call. The germline V gene encodes CDR1 SGHDT and CDR2 YYEEEE. The CDR3 sequence is 12 residues long. Trimming pared 1 base from V and 3 bases from J, leaving 5 bases between. CDR3 coding DNA: TGTGCCAGCAGCTTGTCTTTCTACGAGCAGTACTTC. Protein sequence: CASSLSFYEQYF.

The chain employs TRBV6-4 and TRBJ2-5; 8 nucleotides agree with TRBD1. The CDR3 extends over 16 amino acids. With V trimmed by 3 bases and J by 7 bases, 13 bases remained unmatched. Germline V gene lookup returns CDR1 MRHNA and CDR2 SNTAGT. The CDR3 DNA sequence: TGTGCCAGCAGTGAGCGGGACAGGCAGTGGGTTGGGACCCAGTACTTC. This sequence encodes CASSERDRQWVGTQYF.

This clone has only a few counts. The V and J genes are TRBV6-6 and TRBJ1-4; D is undetermined. The V gene lost 8 bases and the J gene lost 7 bases, with 14 bases spanning the gap. CDR1 is MNHNY, CDR2 SVGAGI, per germline (reference sequence). This CDR3 spans 13 amino acids. CDR3 protein: CASEPISGEKLFF. The CDR3 coding sequence is TGTGCCAGCGAGCCCATCTCGGGTGAAAAACTGTTTTTT.

The chain recombines TRBV5-1 with TRBJ1-2, with D maybe TRBD1 (6 bases). Germline V gives CDR1 SGHRS, CDR2 YFSETQ. The CDR3 is 15 amino acids. V was cut by 4 bases and J by 4 bases, with 17 bases left in between. The CDR3 DNA reads as TGCGCCAGCAGCGGGGGGGCTGGGCTTGGCTATGGCTACACCTTC. Protein product: CASSGGAGLGYGYTF.

The chain recombines TRBV10-3 with TRBJ2-1, with 10 nucleotides matching TRBD2. There are 17 residues in the CDR3. The germline V gene encodes CDR1 ENHRY and CDR2 SYGVKD. The J segment lost 7 bases and the V segment lost 0 bases, leaving 9 bases of the junction unmatched. This CDR3 reads CAISESVTSGKLNEQFF. CDR3 sequence (DNA): TGTGCCATCAGTGAGTCTGTAACTAGCGGGAAGTTAAATGAGCAGTTCTTC.

The chain carries TRBV7-2 and TRBJ2-7; 10 positions match TRBD2. The CDR3 length is 16 residues. V shed 1 base and J 1 base; nucleotides not matched to a gene: 4. Per the germline V gene, CDR1 is SGHTA and CDR2 is FQGNSA. CDR3 region: CASSLDSSGGSYEQYF. The CDR3 coding sequence is TGTGCCAGCAGCTTAGATTCTAGCGGGGGATCCTACGAGCAGTACTTC.